This paragraph covers one T cell receptor (beta chain) sequence. The antigen is unknown. The entry originates in a study of OX40 agonist ivuxolimab in advanced cancers. The CDR3 runs to 15 residues. Germline V gene data show CDR1 as MNHEY and CDR2 as SVGAGI. Deletions cut 3 bases from V and 7 bases from J, with 19 bases between. Points from the study as a whole: The antigen specificity of the peripheral T cells (those that were expanded) was not determined.

Profiled with immunoSEQ multiplex PCR; TCRdb holds only in-frame clones, not every one. This table has 55,000 to 75,000 clones, roughly nine tenths appearing once. The V gene is TRBV6-5, the J gene TRBJ2-7; D gene uncertain. The starting material was CD4+ or CD8+ T cells sorted from blood, obtained in a trial of the OX40 agonist ivuxolimab. This clonotype originated in an adult with an advanced solid tumor such as melanoma, head and neck, liver or kidney cancer. CDR3: CASSYPGWAEWEQYF. The CDR3 bases are TGTGCCAGCAGTTATCCCGGGTGGGCCGAGTGGGAGCAGTACTTC.